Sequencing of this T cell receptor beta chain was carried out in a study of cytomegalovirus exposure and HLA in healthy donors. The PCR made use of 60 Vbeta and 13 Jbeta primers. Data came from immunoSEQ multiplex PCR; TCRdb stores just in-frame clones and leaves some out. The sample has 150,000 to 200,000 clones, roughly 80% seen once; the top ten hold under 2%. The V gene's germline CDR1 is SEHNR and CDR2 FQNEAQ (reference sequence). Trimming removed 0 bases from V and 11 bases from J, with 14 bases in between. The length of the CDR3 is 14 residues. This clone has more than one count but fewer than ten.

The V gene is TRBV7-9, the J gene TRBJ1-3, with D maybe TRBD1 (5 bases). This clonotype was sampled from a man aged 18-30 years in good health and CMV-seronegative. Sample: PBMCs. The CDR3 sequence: CASSLAGQVSAIYF. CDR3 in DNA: TGTGCCAGCAGCTTAGCGGGGCAGGTTTCGGCCATATATTTT.